The rows below give T cell receptor beta chains drawn from one sample of a study of CD8 T cells in Susac syndrome. One entry per CDR3 protein results from TCRdb running MiXCR on the immunoSEQ multiplex PCR reads. The sample consists of about 240,000 distinct CDR3 sequences, around 96% of them appearing once. Sequenced sample: CD4+ T cells from PBMCs. These receptors originate from a human donor with Susac syndrome. CDR3s include the opening cysteine and the closing phenylalanine or tryptophan. Each record gives: V gene, D gene, J gene, clone size, CDR3 DNA, CDR3 protein. The D gene is left open where the match is weak. Size values are once, few and many counts, or a class for expanded clones, and some rows have none.

TRBV9	-	TRBJ1-1	-	TGTGCCAGCAAGGGAGTCGCCTCTCGCACTGAAGCTTTCTTT	CASKGVASRTEAFF
TRBV6-5	-	TRBJ2-1	-	TGTGCCAGCAGTTACCGGAGTCCCTCCTACAATGAGCAGTTCTTC	CASSYRSPSYNEQFF
TRBV29-1	-	TRBJ2-7	-	TGCAGCGTTGAAGGCCGCGGGGTGTGGGAGCAGTACTTC	CSVEGRGVWEQYF
TRBV11-3	-	TRBJ2-3	-	TGTGCCAGCAGCTTAGTGGGAGAGGGGACAGATACGCAGTATTTT	CASSLVGEGTDTQYF
TRBV30	TRBD2	TRBJ2-1	-	TGTGCCCAGCGTGGCGGGAGATGGGAGCAGTTCTTC	CAQRGGRWEQFF
TRBV4-1	TRBD1	TRBJ1-5	-	TGCGCCAGCAGCCAACAAAAGACAGGGAGGGTTAGCAATCAGCCCCAGCATTTT	CASSQQKTGRVSNQPQHF
TRBV18	-	TRBJ2-5	-	TGTGCCAGCTCACCAATTAGGAGGGAGACCCAGTACTTC	CASSPIRRETQYF
TRBV11-3	TRBD2	TRBJ2-7	-	TGTGCCAGCAGCTCCAAGGGGAGGGGCCCCTACGAGCAGTACTTC	CASSSKGRGPYEQYF
TRBV5-1	TRBD1	TRBJ2-5	-	TGCGCCAGCAGCTTGGAGGGGGCGAGGCAAGAGACCCAGTACTTC	CASSLEGARQETQYF
TRBV9	-	TRBJ2-1	-	TGTGCCAGCAGCCCAAGAATCTACAATGAGCAGTTCTTC	CASSPRIYNEQFF
TRBV3-1	-	TRBJ2-5	-	TGTGCCAGCAGCCAAAGCCCTAACCAAGAGACCCAGTACTTC	CASSQSPNQETQYF
TRBV9	TRBD1	TRBJ1-1	-	TGTGCCAGCAGCGGTTCGACAGGGCTCACTGAAGCTTTCTTT	CASSGSTGLTEAFF
TRBV20-1	-	TRBJ2-4	-	TGCAGTGTAGAGGGGGAGAGACGTAACATTCAGTACTTC	CSVEGERRNIQYF
TRBV11-1	TRBD2	TRBJ2-7	-	TGTGCCAGCAGCTTATTGGGTAGCGGGCCCCCCTACGAGCAGTACTTC	CASSLLGSGPPYEQYF
TRBV7-2	-	TRBJ1-2	-	TGTGCCAGCAGCTTAGGGGAGGTGTACACCTTC	CASSLGEVYTF
TRBV29-1	TRBD2	TRBJ2-1	-	TGCAGCGTTCAAGGGCTAGCGGAGGGGAGTGAGCAGTTCTTC	CSVQGLAEGSEQFF
TRBV20-1	-	TRBJ2-3	-	TGCAGTGCTCTATTCGGGACTGCCGCCGGCGCCACAGATACGCAGTATTTT	CSALFGTAAGATDTQYF
TRBV6-5	TRBD1	TRBJ2-6	-	TGTGCCAGCAGTTACGCTCGGACAGGGACGCTATTCTCTGGGGCCAACGTCCTGACTTTC	CASSYARTGTLFSGANVLTF
TRBV4-1	-	TRBJ1-1	-	TGCGCCAGCAGCCAGAGAAAGGACCCGAGGGGGAACACTGAAGCTTTCTTT	CASSQRKDPRGNTEAFF
TRBV11-3	TRBD2	TRBJ2-3	-	TGTGCCAGCCAACGGGACTACCCTTTAGATACGCAGTATTTT	CASQRDYPLDTQYF
TRBV5-1	TRBD2	TRBJ2-7	-	TGCGCCAGCGTACCTACTAGCGGTCCTTCCTACGAGCAGTACTTC	CASVPTSGPSYEQYF
TRBV29-1	-	TRBJ1-2	-	TGCAGCGTTGAATCAGGGACTTTTTATGGCTACACCTTC	CSVESGTFYGYTF
TRBV12-3/TRBV12-4	-	TRBJ1-4	-	TGTGCCAGCAACACCTACTCAACTAATGAAAAACTGTTTTTT	CASNTYSTNEKLFF
TRBV28	-	TRBJ1-5	-	TGTGCCAGCAGTTTTGTCGGGCCTAGCAATCAGCCCCAGCATTTT	CASSFVGPSNQPQHF
TRBV7-9	-	TRBJ1-2	-	TGTGCCAGCAGCTCGCTAGGGGGGGAGAGCTATGGCTACACCTTC	CASSSLGGESYGYTF
TRBV6-6	TRBD1	TRBJ1-2	-	TGTGCCAGCAGTCGAGGACAGGGTTACTATGGCTACACCTTC	CASSRGQGYYGYTF
TRBV24-1	-	TRBJ2-2	-	TGTGCCACCACCTCAAACACCGGGGAGCTGTTTTTT	CATTSNTGELFF
TRBV6-5	-	TRBJ2-4	-	TGTGCCACCGCCAAAGGTCCGGTCCAAAACATTCAGTACTTC	CATAKGPVQNIQYF
TRBV29-1	-	TRBJ1-2	-	TGCAGCGTCGATCCGCGACGGCCAAACTATGGCTACACCTTC	CSVDPRRPNYGYTF
TRBV29-1	TRBD1	TRBJ1-2	-	TGCAGCGCTGGCGCAGGGACAGGGAAAAATGGCTACACCTTC	CSAGAGTGKNGYTF
TRBV12-3/TRBV12-4	TRBD1	TRBJ2-7	-	TGTGCCAGCTCCCGATCCCAGGACAGGGCCTACGAGCAGTACTTC	CASSRSQDRAYEQYF
TRBV5-1	-	TRBJ2-7	-	TGCGCCAGCAGCCTGACTCAGGGGTCCTACGAGCAGTACTTC	CASSLTQGSYEQYF
TRBV20-1	TRBD2	TRBJ2-1	-	TGCAGTGCTTACGGACTAGCGGGAGGGAGGGACAATGAGCAGTTCTTC	CSAYGLAGGRDNEQFF
TRBV4-1	TRBD1	TRBJ2-7	-	TGCGCCAGCAGCCCCCGTGGCCGACAGGGGGCCCCATCCTACGAGCAGTACTTC	CASSPRGRQGAPSYEQYF
TRBV4-1	TRBD2	TRBJ2-3	-	TGCGCCAGCAGCCGTAGCGGGAGGGCCCTCGCAGATACGCAGTATTTT	CASSRSGRALADTQYF
TRBV5-1	TRBD1	TRBJ2-3	-	TGCGCCAGCAGCTTGACACGACAGGGGGCGGTCACAGATACGCAGTATTTT	CASSLTRQGAVTDTQYF
TRBV7-9	TRBD1	TRBJ2-7	-	TGTGCCAGCAGCTTAGGATACGACAGGGTAGGCGACGAGCAGTACTTC	CASSLGYDRVGDEQYF
TRBV24-1	-	TRBJ2-1	-	TGTGCCACCAGTGATCAGGGTGGCACTAGGGGATACAATGAGCAGTTCTTC	CATSDQGGTRGYNEQFF
TRBV11-3	-	TRBJ2-1	-	TGTGCCAGCAGCTCCTTGATGGGGAATGAGCAGTTCTTC	CASSSLMGNEQFF
TRBV6-2/TRBV6-3	-	TRBJ2-2	-	TGTGCCAGCAGTTACCCTCGGACTACCTTCAACACCGGGGAGCTGTTTTTT	CASSYPRTTFNTGELFF
TRBV3-1	-	TRBJ1-1	-	TGTGCCAGCAGCCAGAGGACAGAGAACACTGAAGCTTTCTTT	CASSQRTENTEAFF
TRBV20-1	TRBD2	TRBJ2-7	-	TGCAGTGCTAGTTTGGCGGGAGGGGGGCAGTACTTC	CSASLAGGGQYF
TRBV20-1	TRBD2	TRBJ2-7	-	TGCAGTGCTAGAGAAGCTAGCGGGAGATACGAGCAGTACTTC	CSAREASGRYEQYF
TRBV7-8	-	TRBJ1-5	-	TGTGCCAGCAGCCTACAGAGGATTGCGGATCAGCCCCAGCATTTT	CASSLQRIADQPQHF
TRBV15	TRBD2	TRBJ2-7	-	TGTGCCACCAGCAGAGCCGGGATTAGCGGGACACGGGAGCAGTACTTC	CATSRAGISGTREQYF
TRBV3-1	-	TRBJ2-5	few	TGTGCCAGCAGCCTCCCCGGGACGGAAGAGACCCAGTACTTC	CASSLPGTEETQYF
TRBV15	TRBD2	TRBJ2-5	-	TGTGCCACCAGCCCCCCGGGGAGGGACCCAGCGGGGGAGACCCAGTACTTC	CATSPPGRDPAGETQYF
TRBV5-1	-	TRBJ2-7	once	TGCGCCAGCAGCTTGGATCCGCCGGGCGAGCAGTACTTC	CASSLDPPGEQYF
TRBV7-8	TRBD2	TRBJ2-7	-	TGTGCCAGCAGCCCAAAACTAGCGGGAGGGAACGAGCAGTACTTC	CASSPKLAGGNEQYF
TRBV2	-	TRBJ2-7	-	TGTGCCAGCAGAACGGGGCTCCACGAGCAGTACTTC	CASRTGLHEQYF
TRBV20-1	-	TRBJ1-2	-	TGCAGTGCCGGAGGGGACCGAACTGACTATGGCTACACCTTC	CSAGGDRTDYGYTF
TRBV20-1	-	TRBJ2-7	-	TGCAGTGCTAGTATGGGCGGGGGCCTGGGTCGCGAGCAGTACTTC	CSASMGGGLGREQYF
TRBV25-1	-	TRBJ1-4	-	TGTGCCAGCAGTGAGCAGGTGAACGAAAAACTGTTTTTT	CASSEQVNEKLFF
TRBV25-1	TRBD2	TRBJ2-7	-	TGTGCCAGCAGTGACACTAGCGGGCGGACCTACGAGCAGTACTTC	CASSDTSGRTYEQYF
TRBV29-1	TRBD1	TRBJ1-1	-	TGCAGCGTGGGCAGGGGGCTGGTGAACACTGAAGCTTTCTTT	CSVGRGLVNTEAFF
TRBV30	-	TRBJ2-7	-	TGTGCCCAGCAGGGTACCTACGAGCAGTACTTC	CAQQGTYEQYF